The T cell receptor beta chain described here comes from a study of T cells in Graves' hyperthyroidism and ophthalmopathy (dated 2019 in TCRdb). Concerning the study at large: Peripheral blood samples were taken at initial diagnosis, before any treatment was given. A discovery cohort of about 100 patients, approximately 45 with Graves' ophthalmopathy and 55 to 60 with stable Graves' hyperthyroidism, was used to find distinguishing TCR V-J signatures. The 95 to 100 discovery patients were randomly divided into training and test sets at a 7:3 ratio. In addition, the study compared T-cell repertoires in thyroid tissue and in blood from about 6 Graves' hyperthyroidism patients. TCR Vbeta CDR3 sequencing of approximately 140 peripheral blood samples (around 45 ophthalmopathy, about 75 hyperthyroidism and roughly 17 progressor patients) is reported in the paper. After blood sampling, hyperthyroidism patients were treated with methimazole at a starting dose of 30 mg daily, and ophthalmopathy patients were treated with high-dose intravenous methylprednisolone. Prospective prediction of ophthalmopathy was tested in an independent validation cohort consisting of fewer than 20 hyperthyroidism patients and 15 or so patients who later progressed to ophthalmopathy. Study-wide findings and limitations: Ophthalmopathy was separated from stable hyperthyroidism by a 13 V-J signature model, with around 88% sensitivity and roughly 81% specificity obtained in cross-validation and 80%/75% obtained in testing. Most expanded thyroid clonotypes (frequency above 0.001) were also found in blood, which suggests that blood repertoires may mirror thyroid immune responses. Sample size was not statistically predetermined, and investigators were not blinded to group allocation. In validation, the model predicted progression to ophthalmopathy a median of roughly six months before onset, with about 64% sensitivity and roughly 77% specificity.

TCR beta CDR3 regions were amplified from RNA transcripts. The first round of RT-PCR for the TCR CDR3 was performed with the HTBI primer set and the Qiagen OneStep RT-PCR kit. Libraries were constructed in a second round of multiplex PCR, after which size selection and purification were carried out. Sequencing of the libraries was done on an Illumina HiSeq2000 using paired-end 100 bp reads. As for the authors' bioinformatics: SOAPnuke was used to process the raw data, removing reads that contained adapters or uncalled bases, had a mean Phred below 15, or lacked an exact match to the constant primer or identifier. High-quality paired reads were merged with COPE v1.2.5, and unique nucleotide sequences were defined as clonotypes. Clonotypes were aligned to IMGT TRBV, TRBD and TRBJ reference segments using MiTCR v1.1. The analysis was restricted to V-J combinations with a frequency above 0.0001, which together covered roughly 99% of the repertoires. The TCS score was defined as F50 (clonal expansion) divided by E x V (chaos), with BLOSUM62-based TCRdist calculated between CDR3 peptides within each V-J. Welch's t-statistics and random forest reduced fewer than 600 V-J features to 10 to 15, which were used in a naive Bayes classifier (R e1071). TCRdb reran the public reads through fastp at Q25 and MiXCR, keeping productive beta chains. Here each entry gathers all rows of one CDR3 protein and keeps the most common genes and DNA. TCRdb's processing, not the study's, gives the V and J calls here. This sample is represented by a few hundred thousand distinct CDR3 sequences; about an eighth of them were singletons. The ten largest clones capture 34% of the sample.

This clonotype was picked up many times. What antigen it recognizes has not been identified. No base quality values were provided; no much bigger clone lies one nucleotide off. The junction shows trimming of 1 base on V and 5 bases on J, plus 16 bases between the germline ends. The CDR3 sequence holds 15 residues, the cysteine and phenylalanine included. This entry keeps only the CDR3 DNA: 45 bases, framed from base 1. CDR1 and CDR2 are drawn from the germline V gene (reference sequence): GTSNPN, SVGIG. Moderately to severely active disease, a Clinical Activity Score of at least 3, a NOSPECS grade of at least 4, and a duration under 3 months were present in ophthalmopathy patients. Patients with uncontrolled infections, other autoimmune diseases, pregnancy or lactation were excluded. Diagnoses were established on the basis of clinical symptoms, serum thyroxine and TRAb, thyroid ultrasound, and orbital computed tomography. PBMCs were separated from 8 to 10 ml of fresh peripheral blood using Ficoll-Paque density gradient centrifugation. Total RNA was extracted with Trizol reagent, and quality was checked on an Agilent 2100 Bioanalyzer.

The rearrangement joined TRBV30 to TRBJ2-3, and perhaps TRBD2 as D gene, on 7 matching bases. Input material: blood. The sequence derives from a woman between 40 and 50 years old with Graves' ophthalmopathy. The sequenced DNA is TGTGCCTGGAGTGGGGGGGGCGGAAGGGGAGATACGCAGTATTTT. Translated, this is CAWSGGGGRGDTQYF.